This TCR beta chain was found in a study of shared clonotypes between healthy human individuals. Overall study context: Samples came from a couple of female and a few male donors aged 18 to 49. Used for every donor were three CD4 naive, three CD4 memory, two CD8 naive and one CD8 memory plate.

Evenly divided among several immunoSEQ plates was the genomic DNA of each subset. The assay was immunoSEQ multiplex PCR, and TCRdb's table has in-frame clones only and misses some. The sample holds about 1.1 million clones; around three quarters are singletons and the top ten take roughly 0.82%. Negatively enriched CD4+ T cells were divided by CD45RA into naive and memory. V lost 1 base and J lost 2; bases outside the gene matches: 5. This CDR3 region has 17 residues. Germline CDR1 and CDR2: LGHNA and YNFKEQ. The receptor was isolated from a man younger than 35 in good health. Some clones in this sample may be carry-over from other donors' samples. J is TRBJ2-5 and V is TRBV4-2, with 12 bases identical to TRBD2. The sample consisted of memory CD4+ T cells from PBMCs. The subset was: CD45RA-negative fraction. DNA for the CDR3: TGTGCCAGCAGCCAAGTCGGACTAGCGGGGTTTCAAGAGACCCAGTACTTC. This encodes CASSQVGLAGFQETQYF.